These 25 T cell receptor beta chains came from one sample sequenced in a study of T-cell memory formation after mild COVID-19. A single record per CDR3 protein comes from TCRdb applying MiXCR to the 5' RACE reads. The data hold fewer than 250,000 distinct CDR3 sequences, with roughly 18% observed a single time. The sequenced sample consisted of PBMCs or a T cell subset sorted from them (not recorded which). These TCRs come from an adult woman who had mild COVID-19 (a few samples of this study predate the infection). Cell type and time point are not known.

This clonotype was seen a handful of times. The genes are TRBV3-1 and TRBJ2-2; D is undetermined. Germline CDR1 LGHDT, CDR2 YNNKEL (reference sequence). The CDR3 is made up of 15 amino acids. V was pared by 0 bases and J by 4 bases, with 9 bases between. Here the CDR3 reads CASSQDSLRTGELFF. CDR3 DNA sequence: TGTGCCAGCAGCCAAGATAGCCTCCGCACCGGGGAGCTGTTTTTT.

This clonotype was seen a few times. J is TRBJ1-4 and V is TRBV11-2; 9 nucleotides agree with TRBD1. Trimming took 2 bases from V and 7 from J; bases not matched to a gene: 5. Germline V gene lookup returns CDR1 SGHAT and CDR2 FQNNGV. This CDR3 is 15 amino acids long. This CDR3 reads CASSLLTGGLEKLFF. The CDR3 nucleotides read TGTGCCAGCAGCTTATTAACAGGGGGCCTTGAAAAACTGTTTTTT.

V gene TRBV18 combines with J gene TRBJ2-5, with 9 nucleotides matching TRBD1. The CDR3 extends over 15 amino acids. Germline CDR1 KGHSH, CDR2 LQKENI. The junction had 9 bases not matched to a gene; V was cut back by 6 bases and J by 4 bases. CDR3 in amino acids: CASSTSGTGRETQYF. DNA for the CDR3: TGTGCCAGCTCGACTTCCGGGACAGGGAGAGAGACCCAGTACTTC.

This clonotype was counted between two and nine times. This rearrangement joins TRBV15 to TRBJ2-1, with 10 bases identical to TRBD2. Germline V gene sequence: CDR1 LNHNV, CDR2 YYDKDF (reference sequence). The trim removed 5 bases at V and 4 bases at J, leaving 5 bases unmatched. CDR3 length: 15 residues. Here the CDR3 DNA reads TGTGCCACCAGCTCCAGCGGGGGGGGGTACAATGAGCAGTTCTTC. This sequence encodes CATSSSGGGYNEQFF.

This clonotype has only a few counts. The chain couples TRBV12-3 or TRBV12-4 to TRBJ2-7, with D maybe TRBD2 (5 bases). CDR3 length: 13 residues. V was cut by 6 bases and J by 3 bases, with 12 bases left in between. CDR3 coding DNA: TGTGCCAGCAGCTTGGACGAGGGCTACGAGCAGTACTTC. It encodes CASSLDEGYEQYF.

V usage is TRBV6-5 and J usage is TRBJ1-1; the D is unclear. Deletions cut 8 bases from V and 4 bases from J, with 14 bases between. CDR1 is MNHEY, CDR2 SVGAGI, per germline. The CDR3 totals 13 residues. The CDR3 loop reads CASRMTEGTEAFF. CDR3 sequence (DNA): TGTGCCAGCCGGATGACTGAGGGCACTGAAGCTTTCTTT.

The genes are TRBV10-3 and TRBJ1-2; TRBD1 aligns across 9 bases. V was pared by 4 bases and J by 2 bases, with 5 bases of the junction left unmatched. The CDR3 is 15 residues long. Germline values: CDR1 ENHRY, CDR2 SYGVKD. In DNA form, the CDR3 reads TGTGCCATCAGTGGGGGGACAGGGAAGAACTATGGCTACACCTTC. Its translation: CAISGGTGKNYGYTF.

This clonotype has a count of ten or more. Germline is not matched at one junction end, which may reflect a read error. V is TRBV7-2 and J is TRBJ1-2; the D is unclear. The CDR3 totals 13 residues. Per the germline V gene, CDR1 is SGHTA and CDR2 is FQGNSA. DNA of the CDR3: TGTGCCAGCAGCCCCGCGGCTAATTATGGCTACACCTTC. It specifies CASSPAANYGYTF. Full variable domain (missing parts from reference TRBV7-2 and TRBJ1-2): GAGVSQSPSNKVTEKGKDVELRCDPISGHTALYWYRQSLGQGLEFLIYFQGNSAPDKSGLPSDRFSAERTGGSVSTLTIQRTQQEDSAVYLCASSPAANYGYTFGSGTRLTVV.

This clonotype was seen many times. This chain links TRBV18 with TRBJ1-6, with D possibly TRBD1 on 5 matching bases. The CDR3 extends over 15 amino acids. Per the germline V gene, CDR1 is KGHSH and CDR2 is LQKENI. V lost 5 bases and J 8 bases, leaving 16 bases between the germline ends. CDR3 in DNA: TGTGCCAGCTCATCGGGAAGGGGATTGGATTCACCCCTCCACTTT. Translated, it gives CASSSGRGLDSPLHF.

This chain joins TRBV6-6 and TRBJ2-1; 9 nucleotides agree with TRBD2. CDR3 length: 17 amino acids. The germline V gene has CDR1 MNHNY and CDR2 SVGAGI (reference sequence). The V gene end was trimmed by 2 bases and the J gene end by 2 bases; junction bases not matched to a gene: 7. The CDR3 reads CASSYRGGAVTYNEQFF. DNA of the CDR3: TGTGCCAGCAGTTACCGCGGGGGGGCGGTGACCTACAATGAGCAGTTCTTC.

The CDR3 nucleotides are TGTGCCAGCAGTGCGAGCTCTGGGGCCAACGTCCTGACTTTC. It is translated as CASSASSGANVLTF. This chain joins TRBV2 and TRBJ2-6; D remains unclear. V dropped 4 bases and J dropped 0 bases, with 4 bases sitting between them. The germline CDR1 and CDR2 sequences are SNHLY and FYNNEI. CDR3 length: 14 residues.

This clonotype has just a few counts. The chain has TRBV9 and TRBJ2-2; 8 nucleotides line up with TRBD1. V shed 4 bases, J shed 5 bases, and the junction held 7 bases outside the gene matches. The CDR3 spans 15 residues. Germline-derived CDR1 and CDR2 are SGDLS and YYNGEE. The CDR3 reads CASSSTGGGTGELFF. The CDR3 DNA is TGTGCCAGCAGCAGTACAGGGGGAGGAACCGGGGAGCTGTTTTTT.

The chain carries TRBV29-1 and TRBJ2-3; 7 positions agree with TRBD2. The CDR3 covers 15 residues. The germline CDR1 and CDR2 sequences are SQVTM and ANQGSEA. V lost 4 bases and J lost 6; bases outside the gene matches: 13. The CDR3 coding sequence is TGCAGCGTTGGGGGTAGCGGGTCTTACAAGGATACGCAGTATTTT. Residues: CSVGGSGSYKDTQYF.

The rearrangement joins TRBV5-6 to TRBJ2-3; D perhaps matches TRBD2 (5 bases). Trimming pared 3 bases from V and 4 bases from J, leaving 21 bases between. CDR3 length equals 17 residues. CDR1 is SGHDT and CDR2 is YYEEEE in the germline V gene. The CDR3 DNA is TGTGCCAGCAGCTGGAGAGGACTGGGAAGCTTATCAGATACGCAGTATTTT. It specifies CASSWRGLGSLSDTQYF.

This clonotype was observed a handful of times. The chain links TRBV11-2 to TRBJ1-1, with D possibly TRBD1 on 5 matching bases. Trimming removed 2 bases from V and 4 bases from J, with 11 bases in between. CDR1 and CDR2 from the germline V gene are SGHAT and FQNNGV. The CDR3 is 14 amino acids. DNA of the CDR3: TGTGCCAGCAGCTTAACACGACAGATCACTGAAGCTTTCTTT. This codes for CASSLTRQITEAFF.

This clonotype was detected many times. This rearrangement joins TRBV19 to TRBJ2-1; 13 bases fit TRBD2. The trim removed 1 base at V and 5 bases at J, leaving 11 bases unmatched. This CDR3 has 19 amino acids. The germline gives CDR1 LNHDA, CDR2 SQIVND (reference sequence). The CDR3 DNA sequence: TGTGCCAGTAGTATAGGACTAGCGGGGGGCAACCTTAGGGACAATGAGCAGTTCTTC. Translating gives CASSIGLAGGNLRDNEQFF. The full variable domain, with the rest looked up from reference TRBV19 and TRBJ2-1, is DGGITQSPKYLFRKEGQNVTLSCEQNLNHDAMYWYRQDPGQGLRLIYYSQIVNDFQKGDIAEGYSVSREKKESFPLTVTSAQKNPTAFYLCASSIGLAGGNLRDNEQFFGPGTRLTVL.

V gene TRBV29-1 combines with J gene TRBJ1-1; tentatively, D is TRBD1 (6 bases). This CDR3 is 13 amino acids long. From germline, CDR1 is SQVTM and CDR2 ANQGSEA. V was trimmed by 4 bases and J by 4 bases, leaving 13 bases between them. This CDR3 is CSVGLGASTEAFF. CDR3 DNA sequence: TGCAGCGTTGGGCTGGGGGCCTCCACTGAAGCTTTCTTT.

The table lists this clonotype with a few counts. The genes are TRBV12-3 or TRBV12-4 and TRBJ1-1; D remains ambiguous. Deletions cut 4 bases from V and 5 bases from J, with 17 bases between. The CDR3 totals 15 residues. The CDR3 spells CASSYQPRLGTEAFF. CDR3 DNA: TGTGCCAGCAGTTACCAACCCCGATTGGGGACTGAAGCTTTCTTT.

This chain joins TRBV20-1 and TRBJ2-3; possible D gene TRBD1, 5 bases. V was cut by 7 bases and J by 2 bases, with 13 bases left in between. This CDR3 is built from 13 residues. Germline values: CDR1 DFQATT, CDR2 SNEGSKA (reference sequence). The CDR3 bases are TGCAGTGTTTTGGGCAGGGACACAGATACGCAGTATTTT. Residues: CSVLGRDTDTQYF.

CDR3 loop: CASSPRGFNTEAFF. The CDR3 bases are TGTGCCAGCAGCCCCAGGGGCTTCAACACTGAAGCTTTCTTT. The J gene is TRBJ1-1, the V gene TRBV7-8; maybe TRBD1 (6 bases). Germline V lookup: CDR1 SGHVS, CDR2 FQNEAQ. The CDR3 length is 14 residues. Trimming removed 5 bases from V and 2 bases from J, with 12 bases in between.

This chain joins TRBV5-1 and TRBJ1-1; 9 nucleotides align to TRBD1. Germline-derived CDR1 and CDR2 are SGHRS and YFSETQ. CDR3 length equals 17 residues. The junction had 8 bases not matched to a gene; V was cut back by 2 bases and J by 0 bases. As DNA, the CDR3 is TGCGCCAGCAGCTTCGGGACAGGGCGGTATATGAACACTGAAGCTTTCTTT. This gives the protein CASSFGTGRYMNTEAFF.

The CDR3 loop is CSANQPGTSTDTQYF. The DNA of the CDR3 is TGCAGTGCTAATCAGCCCGGGACTAGCACAGATACGCAGTATTTT. The chain is built from TRBV20-1 and TRBJ2-3, with TRBD2 as a possible D gene (6 bases). Trimming removed 4 bases at V and 0 bases at J, with 14 bases between. The CDR3 loop spans 15 amino acids. Germline V lookup: CDR1 DFQATT, CDR2 SNEGSKA (reference sequence).

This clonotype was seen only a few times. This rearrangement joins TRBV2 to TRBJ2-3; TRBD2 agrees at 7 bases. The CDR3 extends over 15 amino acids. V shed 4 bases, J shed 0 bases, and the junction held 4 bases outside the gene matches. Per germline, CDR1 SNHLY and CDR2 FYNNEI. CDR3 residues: CASSASSGSTDTQYF. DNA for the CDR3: TGTGCCAGCAGTGCGAGTAGCGGGAGCACAGATACGCAGTATTTT.

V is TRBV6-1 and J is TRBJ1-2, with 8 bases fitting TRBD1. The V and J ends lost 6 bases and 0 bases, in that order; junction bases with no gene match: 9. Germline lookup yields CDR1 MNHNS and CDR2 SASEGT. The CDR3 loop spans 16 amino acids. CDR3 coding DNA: TGTGCCAGCAGCCAACCTAAGACAGGGGCTAACTATGGCTACACCTTC. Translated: CASSQPKTGANYGYTF.

CDR3: CASSKVGRTNTEAFF. The CDR3 DNA sequence: TGTGCCAGCAGCAAAGTGGGACGGACGAACACTGAAGCTTTCTTT. V is TRBV6-2 or TRBV6-3 and J is TRBJ1-1, with D possibly TRBD1 on 5 matching bases. Trimming cost V 6 bases and J 1 base, with 15 bases left between them. The CDR3 has 15 amino acids. From germline, CDR1 is MNHEY and CDR2 SVGEGT.